Following are 6 T cell receptor beta chains from one sample sequenced in a study of CD8+ T cells in alopecia areata. The authors extracted RNA and reverse transcribed it into cDNA as the sequencing template. Sequenced by immunoSEQ multiplex PCR; TCRdb stores in-frame clones only, minus some. Among about 270,000 clones, approximately 60% were seen once, and the ten largest hold about 0.88%. Sample treatment: oral pan-JAK inhibitor, 5-10 mg twice daily. Sequenced here: CD4+ T cells sorted from blood, sampled around week 52, from a patient treated with tofacitinib. The origin of the receptors is a human donor with alopecia areata.

This clone was detected a few times. The chain couples TRBV29-1 to TRBJ1-1; D is unresolved. The CDR3 contains 14 residues. Germline values: CDR1 SQVTM, CDR2 ANQGSEA. Deletions cut 4 bases from V and 0 bases from J, with 12 bases between. Here the CDR3 DNA reads TGCAGCGTTGTATATCGTGACATGAACACTGAAGCTTTCTTT. Translation gives CSVVYRDMNTEAFF.

V usage is TRBV7-2 and J usage is TRBJ2-1; D possibly matches TRBD1 or TRBD2 (7 bases each). CDR1 and CDR2 from the germline V gene are SGHTA and FQGNSA. The CDR3 consists of 15 residues. V gave up 5 bases and J gave up 9 bases, with 20 bases separating them. The CDR3 here is CASSSRDRREGEQFF. CDR3 in DNA: TGTGCCAGCAGCAGCAGGGACAGAAGGGAGGGTGAGCAGTTCTTC.

The chain has TRBV29-1 and TRBJ1-2; the D gene is possibly TRBD1 (5 bases). This CDR3 contains 13 residues. Germline V gene sequence: CDR1 SQVTM, CDR2 ANQGSEA. Trimming left V 6 bases short and J 2 bases short, with 13 bases between. CDR3 coding DNA: TGCAGCGTCTTCAAGACAGAAAACTATGGCTACACCTTC. It is translated as CSVFKTENYGYTF.

The V call is TRBV7-2, the J call TRBJ2-7; the match to TRBD2 covers 7 bases. Germline V gene lookup returns CDR1 SGHTA and CDR2 FQGNSA. The J segment lost 6 bases and the V segment lost 3 bases, leaving 8 bases of the junction unmatched. The CDR3 length is 14 residues. The CDR3 spells CASSFTGGGSEQYF. CDR3 coding DNA: TGTGCCAGCAGCTTTACGGGAGGTGGTAGCGAGCAGTACTTC.

The rearrangement uses TRBV2 and TRBJ2-5; no clear D gene. Germline V gene data show CDR1 as SNHLY and CDR2 as FYNNEI. V lost 6 bases to trimming and J lost 7 bases, with 9 bases between them. The CDR3 is 11 residues long. As DNA, the CDR3 is TGTGCCAGCAGCCCAGTGGTGACCCAGTACTTC. This sequence encodes CASSPVVTQYF.

J is TRBJ1-2 and V is TRBV29-1, with D possibly TRBD1 on 5 matching bases. Between the trimmed V and J ends, which lost 7 bases and 3 bases, there was a span of 9 bases. CDR1 and CDR2 (germline): SQVTM, ANQGSEA. CDR3 length: 11 amino acids. CDR3 DNA: TGCAGCGGCGGGGGTGACTATGGCTACACCTTC. It translates to CSGGGDYGYTF.